The entry below describes one TCR beta chain. Its antigen is undetermined. The data are from a study of CXCR3-negative and CXCR3-positive naive CD8 T cells. The CDR3 loop spans 13 amino acids. The germline V gene encodes CDR1 SQVTM and CDR2 ANQGSEA. The libraries of TRB cDNA were prepared using 5' RACE with UMI labels. With the 5' RACE reads reprocessed, TCRdb shows one record per CDR3 protein and no DNA. This repertoire includes over 150,000 distinct CDR3 sequences. Study-level points and caveats: The naive subsets expressed comparable surface CD5, and the authors inferred TCR strength from TRB CDR3 properties. Greater hydrophobicity was found in TRB CDR3s of CXCR3-positive naive cells than of CXCR3-negative naive cells.

The V call is TRBV29-1, the J call TRBJ1-2; the D call of TRBD1 rests on TCRdb alone, since no DNA is present to check it. The source of this sequence is a human donor in good health. Some clones in this sample may be carry-over from other donors' samples. The specimen was naive CXCR3+ CD8+ T cells from blood. Subset described: CD45RO-CCR7+CD27+CD95- naive CD8+ T cells expressing CXCR3 (TNR3+). This chain's CDR3 is CSVGAGGLDGYTF.